These 8 T cell receptor beta chains came from one sample sequenced in a study of metastatic and nonmetastatic thyroid tumors. Patients underwent thyroid surgery, and none had received any treatment before it. TCRdb reprocessed the PCR reads via MiXCR. The sample has about 20,000 clones, approximately 22% seen once. The sequencing sample was made of adjacent normal tissue. Every receptor here comes from a female donor with papillary thyroid cancer or a benign thyroid nodule (not recorded which). Some clones in this sample may be carry-over from other donors' samples.

This clone was seen only a few times. V usage is TRBV6-5 and J usage is TRBJ1-1; D gene unclear. V dropped 1 base and J dropped 0 bases, with 12 bases sitting between them. Germline V gene sequence: CDR1 MNHEY, CDR2 SVGAGI. The CDR3 runs 16 residues. CDR3 sequence reads: CASSYFQHSLNTEAFF. The CDR3 DNA reads as TGTGCCAGCAGTTACTTCCAACATAGTCTGAACACTGAAGCTTTCTTT.

This clone was found a few times. V is TRBV24-1 and J is TRBJ1-2, with 7 bases identical to TRBD1. V trimming: 6 bases; J trimming: 4 bases; junction bases outside the gene matches: 1. This CDR3 region has 12 residues. The germline CDR1 and CDR2 sequences are KGHDR and SFDVKD. For the CDR3, the DNA is TGTGCCACCAGTCAGGGGGGCTATGGCTACACCTTC. Protein: CATSQGGYGYTF.

The rearrangement uses TRBV19 and TRBJ2-7, with 9 bases lining up with TRBD1. Germline CDR1 LNHDA, CDR2 SQIVND (reference sequence). This CDR3 is built from 14 residues. Trimming removed 6 bases from V and 4 bases from J; junction bases left unmatched: 7. CDR3 DNA sequence: TGTGCCAGTAGGATTGGGACAGGGAGATACGAGCAGTACTTC. Amino acid sequence: CASRIGTGRYEQYF.

This chain uses TRBV28 with TRBJ2-5; D unresolved. Trimming removed 5 bases at V and 5 bases at J, with 12 bases between. Germline assignment: CDR1 MDHEN and CDR2 SYDVKM. This CDR3 spans 13 amino acids. CDR3 DNA: TGTGCCAGCAGTCCCCTATTCGGTGAGACCCAGTACTTC. Residues: CASSPLFGETQYF.

Sample share makes this clone medium-sized. The chain employs TRBV28 and TRBJ2-1; 9 bases are a match to TRBD2. The CDR3 length is 15 residues. Per the germline V gene, CDR1 is MDHEN and CDR2 is SYDVKM. J was trimmed by 7 bases and V by 7 bases; bases with no gene match: 11. The CDR3 nucleotides read TGTGCCAGCACAACAATAGCGGGAGCAAGTAATGAGCAGTTCTTC. Translated: CASTTIAGASNEQFF. The full variable domain, rest sourced from reference TRBV28 and TRBJ2-1, is DVKVTQSSRYLVKRTGEKVFLECVQDMDHENMFWYRQDPGLGLRLIYFSYDVKMKEKGDIPEGYSVSREKKERFSLILESASTNQTSMYLCASTTIAGASNEQFFGPGTRLTVL.

The chain has TRBV6-6 and TRBJ2-2, with TRBD1 as a possible D gene (6 bases). This CDR3 has 16 residues. In germline, CDR1 is MNHNY, CDR2 SVGAGI (reference sequence). Between the trimmed V and J ends, which lost 2 bases and 1 base, there was a span of 11 bases. The CDR3 region is CASSYRGHMNTGELFF. The CDR3 nucleotides are TGTGCCAGCAGTTACAGGGGACATATGAACACCGGGGAGCTGTTTTTT.

V gene TRBV7-8 combines with J gene TRBJ1-2; TRBD1 matches 9 bases. Unmatched junction bases numbered 9, after V lost 5 bases and J lost 5 bases. Germline V CDR1 and CDR2: SGHVS, FQNEAQ. The CDR3 extends over 15 amino acids. CDR3 nucleotides: TGTGCCAGCAGCCGCATAGGGACAGGGAATTATGGCTACACCTTC. Its translation is CASSRIGTGNYGYTF.

This clone was counted only a few times. This chain connects TRBV6-1 to TRBJ2-7; 7 nucleotides line up with TRBD1. CDR1 MNHNS and CDR2 SASEGT come from the germline V gene. The J segment lost 3 bases and the V segment lost 5 bases, leaving 1 base of the junction unmatched. CDR3 length: 12 residues. CDR3 amino acids: CASSWTGYEQYF. In nucleotides, the CDR3 is TGTGCCAGCAGTTGGACAGGCTACGAGCAGTACTTC.